This T cell receptor (beta chain) was obtained from a study of blood T cell repertoires in COVID-19. This CDR3 is 17 amino acids long. V was shortened by 2 bases and J by 4 bases, with 17 bases between the two germline ends. The V gene's germline CDR1 is LGHDT and CDR2 YNNKEL (reference sequence). Clones were read by immunoSEQ multiplex PCR, and TCRdb kept only the in-frame ones, dropping some. Of approximately 100,000 clones listed, 80% to 90% are singletons. This clonotype originated in a woman older than 75 with acute or convalescent COVID-19. The sequenced sample consisted of peripheral blood. V gene TRBV3-1 (or the pseudogene TRBV3-2) combines with J gene TRBJ1-4; D is undetermined. Here the CDR3 reads CASSQPPSPGINEKLFF. The CDR3 DNA reads TGTGCCAGCAGCCAACCCCCCTCTCCGGGGATTAATGAAAAACTGTTTTTT.